Listed here are 31 T cell receptor beta chains from one sample, sequenced in a study of blood T cell repertoires in COVID-19. Assay used: immunoSEQ multiplex PCR; TCRdb lists only in-frame clones, some missing. Here the sample spans some 110,000 clones, about 83% being singletons. What was sequenced was peripheral blood. The receptors were gathered from an older man with acute or convalescent COVID-19.

This sequence joins TRBV6-6 and TRBJ1-2; TRBD1 agrees at 7 bases. Trimming took 5 bases from V and 5 from J; bases not matched to a gene: 8. CDR1 MNHNY and CDR2 SVGAGI come from the germline V gene (reference sequence). This CDR3 has 14 amino acids. The CDR3 nucleotides are TGTGCCAGCAGTAAAACGACAGGGCCTTATGGCTACACCTTC. Its protein product is CASSKTTGPYGYTF.

The genes are TRBV7-2 and TRBJ2-6; TRBD1 might be the D (6 bases). The length of the CDR3 is 18 residues. Trimming cost V 1 base and J 2 bases, with 15 bases left between them. CDR1 and CDR2 from the germline V gene are SGHTA and FQGNSA. The CDR3 coding sequence is TGTGCCAGCAGCTTAGGAGGACAGTTACCAACTGGGGCCAACGTCCTGACTTTC. This translates into CASSLGGQLPTGANVLTF.

This rearrangement joins TRBV5-4 to TRBJ2-3; 12 positions agree with TRBD1. In germline, CDR1 is SGHNT, CDR2 YYREEE (reference sequence). J gave up 3 bases and V 1 base, and 6 bases lay outside the gene matches. The CDR3 consists of 17 residues. This CDR3 reads CASSLPWDRGRTDTQYF. The CDR3 DNA sequence: TGTGCCAGCAGCTTGCCCTGGGACAGGGGGCGGACAGATACGCAGTATTTT.

The CDR3 is CASSYTGVAGYTF. The DNA of the CDR3 is TGTGCCAGCAGTTACACCGGGGTAGCTGGCTACACCTTC. The chain links TRBV6-5 to TRBJ1-2; D is ambiguous. Germline V gives CDR1 MNHEY, CDR2 SVGAGI. The V end was cut by 2 bases, the J end by 7 bases, with 11 bases between. This CDR3 is built from 13 residues.

The sample holds one count of this clone. The chain has TRBV7-9 and TRBJ1-1, with unresolved D. Germline CDR1 and CDR2: SEHNR and FQNEAQ (reference sequence). Trimming cost V 5 bases and J 2 bases, with 12 bases left between them. The CDR3 extends over 14 amino acids. CDR3 nucleotide sequence: TGTGCCAGCAGCAAAGAAGCAGGCAACACTGAAGCTTTCTTT. As protein: CASSKEAGNTEAFF.

The chain employs TRBV7-6 and TRBJ2-7; D not resolved. The CDR3 runs 13 residues. Germline CDR1 and CDR2: SGHVS and FNYEAQ. Trimming cost V 5 bases and J 6 bases, with 14 bases left between them. The CDR3 DNA is TGTGCCAGCAGCATTCTTCTCTCGGGCGAGCAGTACTTC. It is translated as CASSILLSGEQYF.

This clone was detected only once. The chain is built from TRBV6-2 or TRBV6-3 and TRBJ2-3; 9 bases line up with TRBD1. From germline, CDR1 is MNHEY and CDR2 SVGEGT. J gave up 3 bases and V 6 bases, and 7 bases lay outside the gene matches. This CDR3 has 15 amino acids. CDR3 loop: CASSDEGQGTDTQYF. For the CDR3, the DNA is TGTGCCAGCAGCGACGAGGGACAGGGAACAGATACGCAGTATTTT.

The rearrangement uses TRBV3-1 (or the pseudogene TRBV3-2) and TRBJ1-3; D gene unclear. V shed 4 bases and J shed 0 bases, with 10 bases lying between them. The germline gives CDR1 LGHDT, CDR2 YNNKEL (reference sequence). CDR3 length: 15 residues. The CDR3 here is CASSPTRGSGNTIYF. The CDR3 DNA reads as TGTGCCAGCAGCCCGACCCGAGGCTCTGGAAACACCATATATTTT.

This clone showed up just a few times. V is TRBV3-1 (or the pseudogene TRBV3-2) and J is TRBJ2-3, with a possible D match to TRBD1 (5 bases). The CDR3 consists of 16 residues. Germline V gives CDR1 LGHDT, CDR2 YNNKEL (reference sequence). Trimming took off 2 bases at V and 3 bases at J, with 15 bases between the two ends. The DNA for the CDR3 is TGTGCCAGCAGCCAAAGCCGACAGTTCCTTACAGATACGCAGTATTTT. Its translation is CASSQSRQFLTDTQYF.

This clone was seen once. The V gene is TRBV4-2, the J gene TRBJ2-2; TRBD2 matches at 10 bases. Unmatched junction bases numbered 5, after V lost 2 bases and J lost 5 bases. This CDR3 comprises 16 residues. Germline-derived CDR1 and CDR2 are LGHNA and YNFKEQ. DNA of the CDR3: TGTGCCAGCAGCCAATTTAGCGGGGGGCAAACCGGGGAGCTGTTTTTT. This codes for CASSQFSGGQTGELFF.

The rearrangement joins TRBV5-1 to TRBJ1-2; TRBD1 agrees at 8 bases. The germline gives CDR1 SGHRS, CDR2 YFSETQ. The CDR3 sequence is 13 residues long. V shed 3 bases and J 8 bases; nucleotides not matched to a gene: 6. The CDR3 spells CASSWGQVEGYTF. As DNA, the CDR3 is TGCGCCAGCAGCTGGGGACAGGTAGAGGGCTACACCTTC.

This chain uses TRBV5-1 with TRBJ1-1; D is perhaps TRBD1 (5 bases). The CDR3 spans 14 residues. With 4 bases removed from V and 2 bases from J, the gap between germline ends came to 12 bases. Germline V gene lookup returns CDR1 SGHRS and CDR2 YFSETQ. In DNA, the CDR3 is TGCGCCAGCAGCCCTTCGACAGACAACACTGAAGCTTTCTTT. It yields the protein CASSPSTDNTEAFF.

The CDR3 sequence is CASSPQGAVDGYTF. The DNA of the CDR3 is TGTGCCAGCAGTCCCCAGGGGGCCGTCGATGGCTACACCTTC. This chain joins TRBV27 and TRBJ1-2; 8 nucleotides match TRBD1. The germline V gene encodes CDR1 MNHEY and CDR2 SMNVEV (reference sequence). The CDR3 spans 14 residues. With 5 bases clipped from V and 6 bases from J, the junction kept 8 bases outside the gene matches.

The chain employs TRBV24-1 and TRBJ1-2; D may be TRBD1 (6 bases). Germline V gives CDR1 KGHDR, CDR2 SFDVKD. Trimming pared 5 bases from V and 5 bases from J, leaving 17 bases between. The CDR3 loop spans 15 amino acids. CDR3 amino acids: CATSGPSDSVYGYTF. As DNA, the CDR3 is TGTGCCACCAGTGGACCCTCGGACAGTGTTTATGGCTACACCTTC.

V and J are TRBV7-9 and TRBJ1-3; possibly TRBD1 for D (5 bases). Germline CDR1 is SEHNR and CDR2 is FQNEAQ (reference sequence). The CDR3 runs 14 residues. The ends were cut back, 6 bases at V and 5 bases at J, with 14 bases in the middle. CDR3: CASSFSGRRNTIYF. The CDR3 region has the DNA TGTGCCAGCAGTTTTTCAGGGAGGAGAAACACCATATATTTT.

This clone has only a few counts. The chain joins TRBV7-2 to TRBJ2-7, with TRBD2 identical over 14 bases. Per the germline V gene, CDR1 is SGHTA and CDR2 is FQGNSA. CDR3 size: 15 residues. V trimming: 5 bases; J trimming: 7 bases; junction bases outside the gene matches: 7. The CDR3 region has the DNA TGTGCCAGCAGCCAGGGACTAGCGGGAGCAGGTGAGCAGTACTTC. It yields the protein CASSQGLAGAGEQYF.

The chain couples TRBV5-6 to TRBJ1-2, with D possibly being TRBD1 (5 bases). Trimming left V 0 bases short and J 7 bases short, with 13 bases between. Germline V gene sequence: CDR1 SGHDT, CDR2 YYEEEE. This CDR3 has 14 residues. CDR3 in DNA: TGTGCCAGCAGCTTGGGAATCGGGGGTTCTGGCTACACCTTC. This gives the protein CASSLGIGGSGYTF. The full variable domain, with the rest looked up from reference TRBV5-6 and TRBJ1-2, is DAGVTQSPTHLIKTRGQQVTLRCSPKSGHDTVSWYQQALGQGPQFIFQYYEEEERQRGNFPDRFSGHQFPNYSSELNVNALLLGDSALYLCASSLGIGGSGYTFGSGTRLTVV.

In this sample, this clone turned up a few times. The rearrangement uses TRBV30 and TRBJ1-2; a weak D match, TRBD1 (5 bases). The germline V gene encodes CDR1 GTSNPN and CDR2 SVGIG (reference sequence). Between the trimmed V and J ends, which lost 0 bases and 8 bases, there was a span of 19 bases. CDR3 length equals 15 residues. The CDR3 region is CAWSVRAGSVGGYTF. In DNA form, the CDR3 reads TGTGCCTGGAGTGTACGGGCAGGGTCGGTCGGGGGCTACACCTTC.

The chain couples TRBV23-1 to TRBJ2-5; D is ambiguous. TRBV23-1 is filed as an ORF, its function uncertain. V was cut by 4 bases and J by 2 bases, with 11 bases left in between. CDR3 length equals 14 residues. CDR3 loop: CASSLRQDQETQYF. CDR3 coding DNA: TGCGCCAGCAGTCTTCGGCAGGATCAAGAGACCCAGTACTTC.

V and J are TRBV3-1 (or the pseudogene TRBV3-2) and TRBJ2-1, with a possible D match to TRBD2 (6 bases). Trimming took off 5 bases at V and 3 bases at J, with 17 bases between the two ends. The CDR3 extends over 16 amino acids. Germline V gene sequence: CDR1 LGHDT, CDR2 YNNKEL (reference sequence). The CDR3 region is CASSSSGTYYYNEQFF. DNA of the CDR3: TGTGCCAGCAGCTCCTCCGGGACTTACTACTACAATGAGCAGTTCTTC.

This chain connects TRBV10-3 to TRBJ2-5, with 11 bases fitting TRBD2. Germline CDR1 reads ENHRY; CDR2 reads SYGVKD. The CDR3 is made up of 13 amino acids. The trim removed 10 bases at V and 4 bases at J, leaving 5 bases unmatched. CDR3 region: CATQTSGVETQYF. The CDR3, as DNA: TGTGCCACCCAGACTAGCGGGGTAGAGACCCAGTACTTC.

This clone was seen once. The chain recombines TRBV28 with TRBJ2-7; D is uncertain. This CDR3 has 12 amino acids. V was clipped by 1 base and J by 7 bases, with 8 bases between them. Germline CDR1 and CDR2: MDHEN and SYDVKM. CDR3 loop: CASSLLTKEQYF. In DNA form, the CDR3 reads TGTGCCAGCAGTTTATTAACTAAAGAGCAGTACTTC.

This sequence joins TRBV5-6 and TRBJ1-5, with 9 bases matching TRBD1. Germline CDR1 SGHDT, CDR2 YYEEEE. The J segment lost 2 bases and the V segment lost 4 bases, leaving 1 base of the junction unmatched. This CDR3 region has 14 residues. The DNA for the CDR3 is TGTGCCAGCAGCCGGGACAGGGGCAATCAGCCCCAGCATTTT. It specifies CASSRDRGNQPQHF. Drawing the rest from reference TRBV5-6 and TRBJ1-5, the complete variable domain is DAGVTQSPTHLIKTRGQQVTLRCSPKSGHDTVSWYQQALGQGPQFIFQYYEEEERQRGNFPDRFSGHQFPNYSSELNVNALLLGDSALYLCASSRDRGNQPQHFGDGTRLSIL.

The V and J genes are TRBV19 and TRBJ1-5; D uncertain. Deletions cut 3 bases from V and 7 bases from J, with 10 bases between. CDR1 LNHDA and CDR2 SQIVND come from the germline V gene (reference sequence). CDR3 length: 13 residues. The DNA of the CDR3 is TGTGCCAGTAGTATTCGGGTAGAGCAGCCCCAGCATTTT. This sequence encodes CASSIRVEQPQHF.

The rearrangement links TRBV30 to TRBJ2-5; TRBD1 might be the D (6 bases). Trimming left V 0 bases short and J 9 bases short, with 17 bases between. This CDR3 contains 14 residues. CDR1 is GTSNPN and CDR2 is SVGIG in the germline V gene (reference sequence). The CDR3 DNA follows: TGTGCCTGGAGTGTAGTACAGGGCGTTTGGGCCCAGTACTTC. It codes for CAWSVVQGVWAQYF.

This clone was counted once. The chain employs TRBV30 and TRBJ1-1; 9 bases are a match to TRBD1. V dropped 4 bases and J dropped 7; count of bases not matched to a gene: 7. This CDR3 is 13 amino acids long. Germline values: CDR1 GTSNPN, CDR2 SVGIG (reference sequence). CDR3 nucleotide sequence: TGTGCCTGGAATATACAGGGGGCTAGTGAAGCTTTCTTT. Translated, it gives CAWNIQGASEAFF.

The chain employs TRBV12-3 or TRBV12-4 and TRBJ2-5, with D unresolved. This CDR3 region has 11 residues. V was trimmed by 3 bases and J by 5 bases, leaving 4 bases between them. CDR3 region: CASSFLETQYF. Here the CDR3 DNA reads TGTGCCAGCAGTTTTCTGGAGACCCAGTACTTC.

The chain carries TRBV19 and TRBJ2-2; tentative D call: TRBD1 (5 bases). Per germline, CDR1 LNHDA and CDR2 SQIVND (reference sequence). This CDR3 is built from 14 residues. The V gene lost 3 bases and the J gene lost 6 bases, with 11 bases spanning the gap. The CDR3 loop reads CASSIMDNAGELFF. CDR3 in DNA: TGTGCCAGTAGTATCATGGACAACGCCGGGGAGCTGTTTTTT.

This clone has only a few counts. The chain joins TRBV19 to TRBJ1-5; D is perhaps TRBD1 (5 bases). V was trimmed by 3 bases and J by 0 bases, leaving 9 bases between them. The CDR3 loop spans 15 amino acids. The germline V gene has CDR1 LNHDA and CDR2 SQIVND (reference sequence). The CDR3 nucleotides are TGTGCCAGTAGTATGACAGACCATAGCAATCAGCCCCAGCATTTT. Protein sequence: CASSMTDHSNQPQHF.

This rearrangement joins TRBV19 to TRBJ2-5; 11 bases agree with TRBD2. V was pared by 5 bases and J by 3 bases, with 8 bases of the junction left unmatched. The CDR3 contains 16 residues. Germline V gives CDR1 LNHDA, CDR2 SQIVND (reference sequence). This CDR3 reads CASSSPGLAEKETQYF. CDR3 bases: TGTGCCAGTAGTTCCCCGGGACTAGCGGAGAAAGAGACCCAGTACTTC.

The chain joins TRBV6-5 to TRBJ1-3, with D maybe TRBD1 (5 bases). CDR1 MNHEY and CDR2 SVGAGI come from the germline V gene. V was shortened by 0 bases and J by 2 bases, with 5 bases between the two germline ends. CDR3 length equals 14 residues. As DNA, the CDR3 is TGTGCCAGCAGTTACTCCAGGGCTGGAAACACCATATATTTT. Encoded protein: CASSYSRAGNTIYF.